The clone carrying this TCR beta chain ranks as medium-sized (0.01 to 0.1%). Antigen unknown. The sample belongs to a study of beta chain bispecific antibodies for T cell cancers. Broader study findings: The leukemia cells, rather than normal T cells, gave most of the targeted TRBV signal.

Unique molecular identifier barcodes measured each clonotype's abundance. Each CDR3 protein gets one entry after TCRdb re-called the 5' RACE reads with MiXCR. In the table there are 15,000 or so distinct CDR3 sequences, 2% to 2.5% of which are singletons. Expansion lasted 2 to 4 days, with either anti-CD3 antibody OKT3 or CD3/CD28 beads. Specimen: healthy donor T cells cultured with leukemia cells. This receptor was taken from a human donor in good health. Some clones in this sample may be carry-over from other donors' samples.

The chain's CDR3 is CASSAATDKETQYF. DNA of the CDR3: TGTGCCAGCAGCGCTGCGACAGATAAAGAGACCCAGTACTTC. The chain recombines TRBV7-9 with TRBJ2-5; D might be TRBD1 (5 bases). This CDR3 is 14 amino acids long. Germline assignment: CDR1 SEHNR and CDR2 FQNEAQ (reference sequence). V lost 5 bases and J lost 3, with 13 bases in between.